These 29 T cell receptor beta chains came from one sample sequenced in a study of shared clonotypes between healthy human individuals. Generated by immunoSEQ multiplex PCR, the TCRdb table keeps only in-frame clones and is missing some. The repertoire holds about 2 million clones, with less than 95% as singletons. In the naive CD8 group, cells lacked CD45RO and were positively selected for CCR7, so terminally differentiated effector memory CD45RA+ cells were left out. Sequenced: naive CD8+ T cells sorted from blood. The receptors derive from a young man in good health.

V usage is TRBV27 and J usage is TRBJ2-7, with 11 bases aligning to TRBD2. This CDR3 region has 18 residues. Germline lookup yields CDR1 MNHEY and CDR2 SMNVEV (reference sequence). V was clipped by 4 bases and J by 0 bases; unmatched bases: 11. CDR3 residues: CASSSPTPSGRPSYEQYF. The CDR3 bases are TGTGCCAGCAGTTCTCCCACACCTAGCGGGAGGCCCTCCTACGAGCAGTACTTC.

The CDR3: CASSVDSGGPSTDTQYF. As DNA, the CDR3 is TGTGCCAGCAGCGTAGACAGCGGGGGCCCCTCCACAGATACGCAGTATTTT. This sequence joins TRBV9 and TRBJ2-3, with TRBD2 matching 8 bases. V trimming: 0 bases; J trimming: 2 bases; junction bases outside the gene matches: 8. This CDR3 has 17 amino acids. Germline V gives CDR1 SGDLS, CDR2 YYNGEE.

The V gene is TRBV2, the J gene TRBJ2-5; tentative D call: TRBD2 (6 bases). The CDR3 runs to 12 residues. The germline V and J ends were trimmed by 10 bases and 5 bases, with 14 bases remaining between them. From germline, CDR1 is SNHLY and CDR2 FYNNEI. CDR3 nucleotide sequence: TGTGCCACCCTCGGGAGTGGGGAGACCCAGTACTTC. Its protein product is CATLGSGETQYF. The variable domain in full, completed from reference TRBV2 and TRBJ2-5, reads EPEVTQTPSHQVTQMGQEVILRCVPISNHLYFYWYRQILGQKVEFLVSFYNNEISEKSEIFDDQFSVERPDGSNFTLKIRSTKLEDSAMYFCATLGSGETQYFGPGTRLLVL.

V gene TRBV5-4 combines with J gene TRBJ1-1, with 11 bases fitting TRBD1. The germline gives CDR1 SGHNT, CDR2 YYREEE (reference sequence). CDR3 length equals 14 residues. V lost 4 bases and J lost 4; bases outside the gene matches: 3. The CDR3 sequence is CASSEDRGPTEAFF. For the CDR3, the DNA is TGTGCCAGCAGCGAGGACAGGGGGCCCACTGAAGCTTTCTTT.

This rearrangement joins TRBV29-1 to TRBJ2-1; tentative D call: TRBD1 (6 bases). Germline V CDR1 and CDR2: SQVTM, ANQGSEA. This CDR3 contains 14 residues. Between the trimmed V and J ends, which lost 5 bases and 6 bases, there was a span of 17 bases. The CDR3 sequence is CSVTGRLTTNEQFF. The CDR3 region has the DNA TGCAGCGTTACAGGGAGACTTACAACCAATGAGCAGTTCTTC.

About this clone: Within the sample, other DNA sequences also encode this same CDR3. This chain joins TRBV7-6 and TRBJ2-7; 12 nucleotides agree with TRBD1. The CDR3 consists of 14 residues. V shed 5 bases and J 4 bases; nucleotides not matched to a gene: 3. Looked up from germline, CDR1 is SGHVS and CDR2 is FNYEAQ. CDR3: CASSQGQGAYEQYF. In nucleotides, the CDR3 is TGTGCCAGCAGCCAGGGACAGGGGGCTTACGAGCAGTACTTC.

This chain uses TRBV6-6 with TRBJ2-1, with 8 bases matching TRBD1. Germline V CDR1 and CDR2: MNHNY, SVGAGI (reference sequence). With V trimmed by 1 base and J by 8 bases, 10 bases remained unmatched. This CDR3 is 16 amino acids long. The DNA for the CDR3 is TGTGCCAGCAGTTACTTCGACAGGGGATCTGCCTATGAGCAGTTCTTC. This encodes CASSYFDRGSAYEQFF.

The count of this clone is one. The V and J genes are TRBV5-6 and TRBJ2-5; D possibly matches TRBD1 or TRBD2 (5 bases each). V lost 0 bases, J lost 5 bases, and 14 bases lay in between. Germline-derived CDR1 and CDR2 are SGHDT and YYEEEE. The CDR3 has 15 residues. The CDR3 is CASSLVSGRGETQYF. The CDR3 nucleotides are TGTGCCAGCAGCTTGGTATCAGGGAGAGGGGAGACCCAGTACTTC.

The chain combines TRBV6-4 with TRBJ2-1, with D possibly matching TRBD1 (6 bases). Germline V CDR1 and CDR2: MRHNA, SNTAGT. V lost 2 bases and J lost 5, with 7 bases in between. The CDR3 consists of 13 residues. As DNA, the CDR3 is TGTGCCAGCAGTGACGGGGACAACAATGAGCAGTTCTTC. It translates to CASSDGDNNEQFF.

This sequence joins TRBV7-9 and TRBJ2-2, with D perhaps TRBD1 or TRBD2 (7 bases each). This CDR3 comprises 16 residues. V lost 2 bases to trimming and J lost 10 bases, with 20 bases between them. The germline gives CDR1 SEHNR, CDR2 FQNEAQ (reference sequence). The CDR3 protein is CASSLFGEGAREELFF. The DNA for the CDR3 is TGTGCCAGCAGCTTATTCGGGGAGGGGGCCCGGGAGGAGCTGTTTTTT.

This clone came up once. The genes are TRBV30 and TRBJ2-1; 7 positions agree with TRBD2. After removal of 5 bases from V and 0 bases from J, the junction contained 7 bases not matched to a gene. Germline CDR1 GTSNPN, CDR2 SVGIG (reference sequence). This CDR3 is 15 amino acids long. CDR3 sequence (DNA): TGTGCCTGGGGTCCTAGCGGCAACTCCTACAATGAGCAGTTCTTC. Protein: CAWGPSGNSYNEQFF.

The chain is built from TRBV29-1 and TRBJ2-1; 9 bases are a match to TRBD2. The CDR3 is 14 amino acids. Germline V gene lookup returns CDR1 SQVTM and CDR2 ANQGSEA. V lost 6 bases, J lost 4 bases, and 7 bases stayed unmatched. The CDR3 region is CSVSPSGMYNEQFF. The DNA of the CDR3 is TGCAGCGTGTCGCCTAGCGGGATGTACAATGAGCAGTTCTTC.

The J gene is TRBJ2-7, the V gene TRBV11-3; D is unclear. The V gene's germline CDR1 is SGHNT and CDR2 YENEEA. The CDR3 has 14 amino acids. V lost 4 bases and J lost 2, with 12 bases in between. As DNA, the CDR3 is TGTGCCAGCAGCTCCCCTGGCAGTCCCTACGAGCAGTACTTC. Protein product: CASSSPGSPYEQYF.

The rearrangement links TRBV4-1 to TRBJ2-3, with 9 bases matching TRBD2. The CDR3 covers 17 residues. The ends lost 0 bases at V and 2 bases at J; junction bases unmatched: 6. Looked up from germline, CDR1 is MGHRA and CDR2 is YSYEKL. Here the CDR3 DNA reads TGCGCCAGCAGCCAAGATGCGGGGGGGCTCGACACAGATACGCAGTATTTT. This sequence encodes CASSQDAGGLDTDTQYF.

This clone was recorded only once. This chain uses TRBV9 with TRBJ2-3; D gene ambiguous. This CDR3 is built from 14 residues. Germline lookup yields CDR1 SGDLS and CDR2 YYNGEE. V was shortened by 0 bases and J by 3 bases, with 8 bases between the two germline ends. The CDR3 loop is CASSVEQLTDTQYF. The CDR3 bases are TGTGCCAGCAGCGTAGAACAGTTGACAGATACGCAGTATTTT.

The rearrangement uses TRBV7-2 and TRBJ1-4; D uncertain. Germline CDR1 reads SGHTA; CDR2 reads FQGNSA. This CDR3 spans 12 amino acids. The V end lost 5 bases, the J end lost 8 bases, and 9 bases lay between the germline ends. As DNA, the CDR3 is TGTGCCAGCAGCCCTATGGGGGAAAAACTGTTTTTT. This sequence encodes CASSPMGEKLFF.

The V and J genes are TRBV4-3 and TRBJ1-3; D is unclear. Deletions cut 1 base from V and 10 bases from J, with 14 bases between. Germline CDR1 is LGHNA and CDR2 is YSLEER. This CDR3 has 14 amino acids. Written as DNA, the CDR3 is TGCGCCAGCAGCCAAGGTCACGCTCTGGGGACCATATATTTT. As protein: CASSQGHALGTIYF.

V gene TRBV6-5 combines with J gene TRBJ2-7; D is uncertain. CDR1 and CDR2 from the germline V gene are MNHEY and SVGAGI. The CDR3 has 15 residues. The V and J ends lost 0 bases and 0 bases respectively, with 9 bases between them. CDR3 coding DNA: TGTGCCAGCAGTTACTCAACTTTAAGCTCCTACGAGCAGTACTTC. This encodes CASSYSTLSSYEQYF.

The chain uses TRBV10-2 and TRBJ2-7; D possibly corresponds to TRBD2 (5 bases). Trimming pared 4 bases from V and 1 base from J, leaving 11 bases between. The CDR3 is 14 amino acids. The germline V gene has CDR1 WSHSY and CDR2 SAAADI. CDR3 DNA sequence: TGCGCCAGCAGTGGCCAGCGGTATTCCTACGAGCAGTACTTC. Translating it yields CASSGQRYSYEQYF.

The chain joins TRBV7-2 to TRBJ2-7; D may be TRBD2 (6 bases). The V and J ends lost 7 bases and 2 bases respectively, with 15 bases between them. CDR1 and CDR2 from the germline V gene are SGHTA and FQGNSA. The CDR3 totals 14 residues. The CDR3 DNA is TGTGCCAGCAACCACGCGGGGTTAACCTACGAGCAGTACTTC. The encoded protein is CASNHAGLTYEQYF. The full variable domain, rest sourced from reference TRBV7-2 and TRBJ2-7, is GAGVSQSPSNKVTEKGKDVELRCDPISGHTALYWYRQSLGQGLEFLIYFQGNSAPDKSGLPSDRFSAERTGGSVSTLTIQRTQQEDSAVYLCASNHAGLTYEQYFGPGTRLTVT.

The V call is TRBV11-3, the J call TRBJ2-7, with 9 bases that match TRBD2. Germline V gene lookup returns CDR1 SGHNT and CDR2 YENEEA. This CDR3 is 13 amino acids long. The V gene end was trimmed by 1 base and the J gene end by 6 bases; junction bases not matched to a gene: 1. CDR3 coding DNA: TGTGCCAGCAGCTTAGGCGGGGGGGGCGAGCAGTACTTC. Residues: CASSLGGGGEQYF.

As to this clone: Additional DNA sequences in this sample encode the identical CDR3. V is TRBV4-1 and J is TRBJ2-4; D may be TRBD2 (5 bases). The CDR3 extends over 15 amino acids. V was trimmed by 1 base and J by 5 bases, leaving 12 bases between them. Germline V gives CDR1 MGHRA, CDR2 YSYEKL. CDR3 region: CASSQVGGLQNIQYF. In DNA, the CDR3 is TGCGCCAGCAGCCAAGTCGGCGGACTTCAAAACATTCAGTACTTC.

This clone was seen only once. The CDR3 DNA sequence: TGTGCCAGCAGCTCCCGACGGGAATCACGCACAGATACGCAGTATTTT. It yields the protein CASSSRRESRTDTQYF. The chain employs TRBV9 and TRBJ2-3, with D perhaps TRBD2 (5 bases). Germline lookup yields CDR1 SGDLS and CDR2 YYNGEE. Between the trimmed V and J ends, which lost 4 bases and 1 base, there was a span of 16 bases. The CDR3 has 16 residues.

This rearrangement joins TRBV11-2 to TRBJ1-1; TRBD1 matches 7 bases. V lost 6 bases, J lost 1 base, and 5 bases stayed unmatched. Germline-derived CDR1 and CDR2 are SGHAT and FQNNGV. The CDR3 consists of 14 residues. The CDR3 loop is CASRFQGGNTEAFF. CDR3 DNA sequence: TGTGCCAGCAGATTTCAGGGGGGGAACACTGAAGCTTTCTTT.

J is TRBJ1-1 and V is TRBV30; weak D call: TRBD1 (5 bases). In germline, CDR1 is GTSNPN, CDR2 SVGIG (reference sequence). V was cut by 5 bases and J by 5 bases, with 18 bases left in between. The CDR3 length is 14 residues. CDR3 coding DNA: TGTGCCTGGTCTTATGGGGGTGGTTGGACTGAAGCTTTCTTT. This encodes CAWSYGGGWTEAFF.

The V and J genes are TRBV30 and TRBJ2-2, with 9 positions matching TRBD1. This CDR3 is built from 14 residues. Germline values: CDR1 GTSNPN, CDR2 SVGIG (reference sequence). After removal of 2 bases from V and 5 bases from J, the junction contained 3 bases not matched to a gene. The CDR3 DNA sequence: TGTGCCTGGAGTCCAGGACAGGGGACCGGGGAGCTGTTTTTT. As protein: CAWSPGQGTGELFF. The entire variable domain, with the rest obtained from reference TRBV30 and TRBJ2-2, is as follows: SQTIHQWPATLVQPVGSPLSLECTVEGTSNPNLYWYRQAAGRGLQLLFYSVGIGQISSEVPQNLSASRPQDRQFILSSKKLLLSDSGFYLCAWSPGQGTGELFFGEGSRLTVL.

V is TRBV27 and J is TRBJ2-7, with TRBD1 as a possible D gene (6 bases). V lost 2 bases to trimming and J lost 2 bases, with 13 bases between them. The V gene's germline CDR1 is MNHEY and CDR2 SMNVEV (reference sequence). This CDR3 comprises 15 residues. This chain's CDR3 is CASSLGGQTTYEQYF. CDR3 sequence (DNA): TGTGCCAGCAGTTTAGGGGGACAAACCACCTACGAGCAGTACTTC.

The chain combines TRBV7-9 with TRBJ2-1; 11 bases line up with TRBD2. The CDR3 is made up of 15 amino acids. Trimming cost V 1 base and J 8 bases; bases outside gene matches: 4. In germline, CDR1 is SEHNR, CDR2 FQNEAQ (reference sequence). CDR3 nucleotides: TGTGCCAGCAGCTTAGTAGCGGGAGGGCCATATGAGCAGTTCTTC. Protein product: CASSLVAGGPYEQFF.

The rearrangement links TRBV7-9 to TRBJ2-7, with 14 bases lining up with TRBD2. The CDR3 has 18 residues. Germline V gives CDR1 SEHNR, CDR2 FQNEAQ (reference sequence). With V trimmed by 3 bases and J by 2 bases, 9 bases remained unmatched. The CDR3: CASSLPTSGRARAYEQYF. The CDR3 DNA reads as TGTGCCAGCAGCTTGCCGACTAGCGGGAGGGCCAGGGCCTACGAGCAGTACTTC.